The 24 T cell receptor beta chains in this list originate from one sample, sequenced in a study of CD4 and CD8 cells across lung adenocarcinoma regions (dated by TCRdb to 2017 to 2018). Library preparation was by PCR. The run used a HiSeq X Ten. Using fastp trimming at Q25 and MiXCR clonotype assembly, TCRdb reanalyzed the public sequencing data and kept in-frame beta chains. Rows are combined by CDR3 protein, so each entry shows the most common genes and DNA. In this sample the table shows 20,000 or so distinct CDR3 sequences, 40% to 60% of which occur a single time. The ten largest clonotypes hold around 36% of the sample. The source material was CD8+ T cells from the margin of a lung tumor. The cell subset or site tag for this specimen amounts to: tumor margin region. Source of these receptors: a male donor with lung adenocarcinoma. The CD4 and CD8 labels of this study may be unreliable.

This clonotype has only a few counts. The J gene is TRBJ1-6, the V gene TRBV28; D unclear. Germline CDR1 is MDHEN and CDR2 is SYDVKM. The CDR3 covers 16 residues. V gave up 7 bases and J gave up 0 bases, with 13 bases separating them. CDR3 DNA sequence: TGTGCCAGCAAGCCCCTCGGAGACTCCTATAATTCACCCCTCCACTTT. This codes for CASKPLGDSYNSPLHF.

The genes are TRBV6-1 and TRBJ1-2; 7 bases line up with TRBD1. With V trimmed by 0 bases and J by 2 bases, 3 bases remained unmatched. CDR1 MNHNS and CDR2 SASEGT come from the germline V gene. There are 15 residues in the CDR3. The CDR3 loop reads CASSEAGRGNYGYTF. The CDR3 DNA reads as TGTGCCAGCAGTGAAGCCGGCAGGGGGAACTATGGCTACACCTTC.

This clonotype was picked up a small number of times. V is TRBV4-1 and J is TRBJ2-1, with D possibly being TRBD2 (5 bases). V dropped 1 base and J dropped 6 bases, with 13 bases sitting between them. Germline V gene lookup returns CDR1 MGHRA and CDR2 YSYEKL. This CDR3 has 15 residues. The CDR3 region is CASSQVQDLSNEQFF. CDR3 in DNA: TGCGCCAGCAGCCAAGTCCAGGACTTAAGCAATGAGCAGTTCTTC.

The chain couples TRBV6-1 to TRBJ2-1, with 8 bases aligning to TRBD2. The J call may be faulty, since TRBJ2-7 better matches the DNA end. The CDR3 runs to 14 residues. Germline V gives CDR1 MNHNS, CDR2 SASEGT. The CDR3 region is CASSDTLAAYEQYF. The CDR3 DNA reads TGTGCCAGCAGTGATACACTAGCGGCCTACGAGCAGTACTTC.

The chain is built from TRBV6-1 and TRBJ2-1; 16 bases match TRBD2. This CDR3 is built from 18 residues. Losses at the gene ends were 4 bases for V and 10 bases for J; bases not matched to a gene: 13. Germline CDR1 and CDR2: MNHNS and SASEGT. CDR3 bases: TGTGCCAGCAGTGCCCCGGGACTAGCGGGGGGGAATCCCTACGAGCAGTTCTTC. Translation gives CASSAPGLAGGNPYEQFF.

The genes are TRBV3-1 and TRBJ2-1; D is possibly TRBD2 (6 bases). The J call may be incorrect, as the DNA end agrees better with TRBJ2-7. CDR1 and CDR2 (germline): LGHDT, YNNKEL (reference sequence). The CDR3 contains 14 residues. The CDR3 here is CASSLSAGGYEQYF. The CDR3 region has the DNA TGTGCCAGCAGCCTTTCAGCCGGGGGCTACGAGCAGTACTTC.

This clonotype was seen at least ten times. The rearrangement joins TRBV12-3 or TRBV12-4 to TRBJ1-1; weak D call: TRBD1 (6 bases). Trimming stripped 7 bases from V and 1 base from J, with 13 bases between. This CDR3 has 14 residues. The CDR3 reads CASKGGWQNTEAFF. The CDR3 DNA follows: TGTGCCAGCAAAGGGGGTTGGCAGAACACTGAAGCTTTCTTT.

In this sample, this clonotype is medium-sized. The CDR3 region has the DNA TGTGCCAGCAGTGAACACGGGACAGTTATCCTCTATGAGCAGTTCTTC. Protein product: CASSEHGTVILYEQFF. This sequence joins TRBV6-1 and TRBJ2-1, with TRBD1 identical over 7 bases. The germline V gene has CDR1 MNHNS and CDR2 SASEGT. This CDR3 comprises 16 residues. V lost 2 bases and J lost 8; bases outside the gene matches: 12.

This rearrangement joins TRBV6-1 to TRBJ1-3; a weak D match, TRBD1 (6 bases). The ends were cut back, 6 bases at V and 8 bases at J, with 17 bases in the middle. There are 14 residues in the CDR3. From germline, CDR1 is MNHNS and CDR2 SASEGT. CDR3: CASRQGALWDTIYF. In DNA form, the CDR3 reads TGTGCCAGCAGACAGGGAGCTCTGTGGGACACCATATATTTT.

The genes are TRBV4-1 and TRBJ2-3, with 8 nucleotides matching TRBD2. TRBJ2-7 explains the end of the DNA better; the J call may be wrong. The CDR3 has 14 residues. Per germline, CDR1 MGHRA and CDR2 YSYEKL. In DNA form, the CDR3 reads TGCGCGGGGAGCGGGGGCCGGGGCGAAAATACGCAGTACTTC. Translating it yields CAGSGGRGENTQYF.

The chain couples TRBV6-1 to TRBJ2-1; no firm D call. Germline CDR1 is MNHNS and CDR2 is SASEGT. V lost 6 bases and J 7 bases, leaving 10 bases between the germline ends. This CDR3 region has 12 residues. The CDR3 sequence: CASSPIWNEQFF. The CDR3 DNA sequence: TGTGCCAGCAGCCCCATATGGAATGAGCAGTTCTTC.

CDR3 residues: CASSLDTGTYEQFF. DNA for the CDR3: TGTGCCAGCAGCTTAGATACCGGAACCTACGAGCAGTTCTTC. The chain couples TRBV7-2 to TRBJ2-1; D remains ambiguous. This CDR3 region has 14 residues. The germline gives CDR1 SGHTA, CDR2 FQGNSA. The V end lost 1 base, the J end lost 10 bases, and 14 bases lay between the germline ends.

The chain carries TRBV10-3 and TRBJ2-4, with 7 bases that match TRBD2. V was pared by 3 bases and J by 13 bases, with 21 bases of the junction left unmatched. The germline gives CDR1 ENHRY, CDR2 SYGVKD. CDR3 size: 17 residues. The CDR3 nucleotides read TGTGCCATCAGTGATCCCCCGGGGAGGGGAACCGAAGATACGCAGTACTTC. Its translation: CAISDPPGRGTEDTQYF.

In its sample, this clonotype was seen many times. The rearrangement links TRBV6-1 to TRBJ2-5, with 9 bases lining up with TRBD2. Gene TRBJ2-7 matches the end of the DNA better, so the J call may be wrong. This CDR3 has 14 residues. The V gene's germline CDR1 is MNHNS and CDR2 SASEGT. The CDR3 region is CASSEGGRAYEQYF. The CDR3 coding sequence is TGTGCCAGCAGTGAAGGCGGGAGGGCCTACGAGCAGTACTTC.

This clonotype is medium-sized in the sample. The V and J genes are TRBV27 and TRBJ2-3; TRBD2 matches at 10 bases. CDR1 is MNHEY, CDR2 SMNVEV, per germline (reference sequence). CDR3 size: 15 residues. The J segment lost 0 bases and the V segment lost 3 bases, leaving 0 bases of the junction unmatched. CDR3 region: CASSLTSGSTDTQYF. DNA for the CDR3: TGTGCCAGCAGTTTGACTAGCGGGAGCACAGATACGCAGTATTTT.

This clonotype is medium-sized by share. This chain connects TRBV27 to TRBJ2-1; tentatively, D is TRBD2 (6 bases). The length of the CDR3 is 15 residues. The V and J ends lost 5 bases and 5 bases respectively, with 16 bases between them. Looked up from germline, CDR1 is MNHEY and CDR2 is SMNVEV (reference sequence). The CDR3 region is CASSRLVGSDNEQFF. The CDR3 DNA follows: TGTGCCAGCAGTCGCCTGGTCGGGAGCGACAATGAGCAGTTCTTC.

Turning to this clonotype: A read error may produce the germline difference seen at one junction end. The gene calls are TRBV4-1 and TRBJ2-5; D is undetermined. CDR1 and CDR2 (germline): MGHRA, YSYEKL. CDR3 length equals 15 residues. CDR3 loop: CASSQLGLSPDTQYF. The DNA of the CDR3 is TGCGCCAGCAGCCAACTTGGCCTAAGCCCAGATACGCAGTATTTC.

By sample fraction, this clonotype is medium-sized. CDR3 region: CASTGLAVAKNIQYF. The CDR3, as DNA: TGTGCCAGCACTGGACTAGCGGTAGCCAAAAACATTCAGTACTTC. The J gene is TRBJ2-4, the V gene TRBV6-1; 10 bases agree with TRBD2. The germline V gene has CDR1 MNHNS and CDR2 SASEGT. V was pared by 7 bases and J by 0 bases, with 3 bases of the junction left unmatched. The CDR3 extends over 15 amino acids.

The sample holds one count of this clonotype. This chain joins TRBV5-4 and TRBJ2-5, with 15 positions matching TRBD2. Per germline, CDR1 SGHNT and CDR2 YYREEE (reference sequence). V was clipped by 4 bases and J by 3 bases; unmatched bases: 7. The CDR3 length is 17 residues. CDR3 DNA sequence: TGTGCCAGCAGCCCCGGACTAGCGGGAGGGCCAGAAGAGACCCAGTACTTC. It encodes CASSPGLAGGPEETQYF. The full variable domain, rest sourced from reference TRBV5-4 and TRBJ2-5, is ETGVTQSPTHLIKTRGQQVTLRCSSQSGHNTVSWYQQALGQGPQFIFQYYREEENGRGNFPPRFSGLQFPNYSSELNVNALELDDSALYLCASSPGLAGGPEETQYFGPGTRLLVL.

In its sample, this clonotype was seen a few times. The chain couples TRBV6-5 to TRBJ2-5, with TRBD2 identical over 7 bases. CDR1 MNHEY and CDR2 SVGAGI come from the germline V gene. The CDR3 is 18 residues long. V was pared by 4 bases and J by 2 bases, with 16 bases of the junction left unmatched. The CDR3 protein is CASSSPTFASGDQETQYF. In DNA, the CDR3 is TGTGCCAGCAGTTCCCCCACTTTCGCTAGCGGAGATCAAGAGACCCAGTACTTC.

J is TRBJ2-1 and V is TRBV7-2; possibly TRBD2 for D (5 bases). The CDR3 covers 16 residues. Germline V gene data show CDR1 as SGHTA and CDR2 as FQGNSA. V dropped 2 bases and J dropped 4 bases, with 15 bases sitting between them. CDR3 protein: CASSLRSSTGYNEQFF. The CDR3 nucleotides are TGTGCCAGCAGCTTACGCTCATCGACGGGGTACAATGAGCAGTTCTTC.

A word on this clonotype: One junction end disagrees with the germline gene, perhaps due to a read error. The chain is built from TRBV6-1 and TRBJ2-1; D possibly matches TRBD1 or TRBD2 (5 bases each). The CDR3 is 14 residues long. Germline CDR1 is MNHNS and CDR2 is SASEGT. The CDR3 reads CASKRDVCTGEQFF. CDR3 DNA: TGTGCCAGCAAAAGGGACGTCTGCACAGGTGAGCAGTTTTTT.

This clonotype has a count of ten or more. This chain connects TRBV6-4 to TRBJ1-1; no definite D call. The CDR3 totals 14 residues. V was clipped by 0 bases and J by 4 bases, with 9 bases between them. Germline V gene data show CDR1 as MRHNA and CDR2 as SNTAGT. The CDR3 is CASSDSNRGTEAFF. The CDR3 nucleotides read TGTGCCAGCAGTGACTCGAACCGAGGCACTGAAGCTTTCTTT.

The chain carries TRBV6-4 and TRBJ2-1; maybe TRBD1 (7 bases). Germline CDR1 and CDR2: MRHNA and SNTAGT. CDR3 length: 13 residues. V gave up 6 bases and J gave up 6 bases, with 12 bases separating them. The DNA for the CDR3 is TGTGCCAGCAGCCCCAGGGGGGTCAATGAGCAGTTCTTC. Translation gives CASSPRGVNEQFF.